A single sample is the source of the 21 T cell receptor beta chains below, sequenced in a study of HIV-infected patients and healthy controls. Antiretroviral therapy had run roughly three months, about 14 weeks, before follow-up blood collection. No cell fractionation was done, so the repertoire covers all unsorted peripheral blood T cells. Reverse transcription used around 500 ng RNA and constant-region primers for alpha and beta. Using multiplexing indices, alpha and beta chain libraries were generated apart by chain-specific third strand synthesis. TCRdb re-called the 5' RACE reads with MiXCR, one entry per CDR3 protein. This sample carries 7,900 or so distinct CDR3 sequences, approximately 6.3% of them seen once, and the ten largest clones take around 20%. This material consisted of blood, taken during antiretroviral therapy. The receptors derive from an adult with HIV infection.

This clonotype is medium-sized. The library was designed around alpha chains, so this beta chain is a stray read whose abundance carries little weight. This sequence joins TRBV9 and TRBJ2-1, with D unresolved. The germline V gene has CDR1 SGDLS and CDR2 YYNGEE. The CDR3 loop spans 13 amino acids. Trimming left V 0 bases short and J 5 bases short, with 6 bases between. CDR3 in amino acids: CASSVGLNNEQFF. The DNA for the CDR3 is TGTGCCAGCAGCGTAGGGCTTAACAATGAGCAGTTCTTC. The full variable domain, with the rest looked up from reference TRBV9 and TRBJ2-1, is DSGVTQTPKHLITATGQRVTLRCSPRSGDLSVYWYQQSLDQGLQFLIQYYNGEERAKGNILERFSAQQFPDLHSELNLSSLELGDSALYFCASSVGLNNEQFFGPGTRLTVL.

This clonotype has at least ten counts. This beta chain is a stray read from a library made for alpha chains; its abundance is not meaningful. The rearrangement links TRBV7-8 to TRBJ2-7; tentative D call: TRBD1 (6 bases). Germline V gene data show CDR1 as SGHVS and CDR2 as FQNEAQ. V was pared by 4 bases and J by 3 bases, with 10 bases between. The CDR3 length is 13 residues. Here the CDR3 reads CASSSGAIYEQYF. In DNA form, the CDR3 reads TGTGCCAGCAGCTCAGGGGCGATCTACGAGCAGTACTTC.

By its share, this clonotype is medium-sized. This beta chain is a stray sequence in a library constructed for alpha chains; its clone size is not meaningful. The chain is built from TRBV25-1 and TRBJ2-7; no reliable D call. From germline, CDR1 is MGHDK and CDR2 SYGVNS. Trimming removed 0 bases at V and 3 bases at J, with 3 bases between. The CDR3 has 12 residues. This chain's CDR3 is CASSEYLYEQYF. In nucleotides, the CDR3 is TGTGCCAGCAGTGAATATCTCTACGAGCAGTACTTC.

This clonotype was picked up many times. For a library built for alpha chains, this beta chain is a stray read; little rests on its size. The gene calls are TRBV12-3 or TRBV12-4 and TRBJ1-1, with D possibly matching TRBD1 (5 bases). The CDR3 has 14 residues. Trimming cost V 4 bases and J 4 bases, with 13 bases left between them. The CDR3 nucleotides read TGTGCCAGCAGTTCCGAAAGGGGTGCCACTGAAGCTTTCTTT. As protein: CASSSERGATEAFF.

This clonotype was found many times. A library prepared for alpha chains yielded this beta chain as an off-target read; its size is of little meaning. This rearrangement joins TRBV3-1 to TRBJ2-1; 7 bases match TRBD1. The junction had 11 bases not matched to a gene; V was cut back by 4 bases and J by 8 bases. The CDR3 is 15 residues long. CDR1 is LGHDT and CDR2 is YNNKEL in the germline V gene (reference sequence). The CDR3 coding sequence is TGTGCCAGCAGCCGTACAGGGGACAGTATCGATGAGCAGTTCTTC. Translated: CASSRTGDSIDEQFF.

This clonotype qualifies as medium-sized. The library was prepared for alpha chains; this beta chain is a stray read, so its frequency means little. The V and J genes are TRBV7-3 and TRBJ2-1; D not certain. The CDR3 is 12 residues long. The V gene lost 0 bases and the J gene lost 7 bases, with 4 bases spanning the gap. Germline CDR1 SGHTA, CDR2 FQGTGA. In DNA form, the CDR3 reads TGTGCCAGCAGCTTAACGGGAAATGAGCAGTTCTTC. Translated: CASSLTGNEQFF. The full variable domain, completed using reference TRBV7-3 and TRBJ2-1, is GAGVSQTPSNKVTEKGKYVELRCDPISGHTALYWYRQSLGQGPEFLIYFQGTGAADDSGLPNDRFFAVRPEGSVSTLKIQRTERGDSAVYLCASSLTGNEQFFGPGTRLTVL.

By frequency in the sample, this clonotype is medium-sized. Little can be read into the size of this beta chain, an off-target read in a library designed for alpha chains. The genes are TRBV4-1 and TRBJ2-3; the D call may be TRBD1 or TRBD2 (5 bases each). The CDR3 loop spans 15 amino acids. V lost 0 bases and J lost 1, with 8 bases in between. The germline gives CDR1 MGHRA, CDR2 YSYEKL. The CDR3: CASSQEGRGTDTQYF. CDR3 nucleotides: TGCGCCAGCAGCCAAGAGGGACGGGGCACAGATACGCAGTATTTT.

By sample share, this clonotype is medium-sized. This beta chain is an off-target read within a library intended for alpha chains, so its frequency means little. The V gene is TRBV21-1, the J gene TRBJ2-7; the table names TRBD1, a call not compared with the DNA. TRBV21-1 corresponds to a pseudogene. The CDR3 consists of 16 residues. This CDR3 reads CASTFPLRDRSYEQYF. CDR3 bases: TGTGCCAGCACCTTTCCTCTCCGGGACAGATCCTACGAGCAGTACTTC.

This clonotype is categorized as medium-sized. Since the library was made to target alpha chains, this beta chain is a stray read and its abundance is not meaningful. The chain joins TRBV5-1 to TRBJ2-5, with no clear D. This CDR3 region has 13 residues. Per germline, CDR1 SGHRS and CDR2 YFSETQ. Trimming left V 4 bases short and J 2 bases short, with 9 bases between. The CDR3 coding sequence is TGCGCCAGCAGCAGAGACACTCAAGAGACCCAGTACTTC. The encoded protein is CASSRDTQETQYF.

There are many counts of this clonotype. This beta chain turned up in a library designed for alpha chains; as an off-target read, its abundance says little. This chain links TRBV5-1 with TRBJ2-3; D remains ambiguous. The V gene lost 0 bases and the J gene lost 0 bases, with 5 bases spanning the gap. Germline loops: CDR1 SGHRS, CDR2 YFSETQ. The CDR3 contains 14 residues. The CDR3 here is CASSLGSSTDTQYF. The DNA for the CDR3 is TGCGCCAGCAGCTTGGGTAGCAGCACAGATACGCAGTATTTT.

This clonotype was seen ten or more times. This beta chain represents an off-target read in a library built for alpha chains; its size is of limited meaning. The genes are TRBV3-1 and TRBJ2-2; TRBD2 matches 14 bases. Trimming took 0 bases from V and 4 from J; bases not matched to a gene: 4. Germline V gene data show CDR1 as LGHDT and CDR2 as YNNKEL (reference sequence). The CDR3 extends over 18 amino acids. Here the CDR3 reads CASSQEGLAGVGTGELFF. The CDR3 DNA is TGTGCCAGCAGCCAAGAGGGACTAGCGGGAGTGGGCACCGGGGAGCTGTTTTTT.

This clonotype rates as medium-sized. Because this beta chain is a stray read in a library intended to capture alpha chains, its abundance should not be given much weight. The CDR3 is CASSDGPGDPEETQYF. CDR3 DNA sequence: TGTGCCAGCAGTGATGGTCCGGGAGACCCAGAAGAGACCCAGTACTTC. This sequence joins TRBV6-1 and TRBJ2-5; TRBD2 is a possible D gene (6 bases). Germline values: CDR1 MNHNS, CDR2 SASEGT. V lost 3 bases to trimming and J lost 3 bases, with 17 bases between them. This CDR3 comprises 16 residues.

There are many counts of this clonotype. The library was built for alpha chains, so this beta chain is an off-target read and its size means little. The chain links TRBV19 to TRBJ2-3, with 10 positions matching TRBD2. CDR1 LNHDA and CDR2 SQIVND come from the germline V gene (reference sequence). V shed 5 bases and J 9 bases; nucleotides not matched to a gene: 17. CDR3 length: 17 residues. The DNA of the CDR3 is TGTGCCAGTAGTCCCCGTCGGGCTAGCGGGAGATTCGAGACGCAGTATTTT. It encodes CASSPRRASGRFETQYF.

This clonotype is medium-sized. This beta chain is a stray sequence in a library constructed for alpha chains; its clone size is not meaningful. V gene TRBV20-1 combines with J gene TRBJ1-5; weak D call: TRBD1 (5 bases). The V end was cut by 6 bases, the J end by 2 bases, with 11 bases between. Germline lookup yields CDR1 DFQATT and CDR2 SNEGSKA (reference sequence). The CDR3 loop spans 13 amino acids. The CDR3 spells CSAPIGGNQPQHF. The CDR3 DNA follows: TGCAGTGCCCCGATAGGGGGCAATCAGCCCCAGCATTTT.

By share of the sample, this clonotype is medium-sized. Since the library was made to target alpha chains, this beta chain is a stray read and its abundance is not meaningful. This sequence joins TRBV29-1 and TRBJ2-2, with D maybe TRBD2 (5 bases). The CDR3 sequence is 14 residues long. Germline V gene lookup returns CDR1 SQVTM and CDR2 ANQGSEA. Trimming cost V 1 base and J 4 bases, with 10 bases left between them. CDR3 protein: CSVEAPRGTGELFF. The CDR3, as DNA: TGCAGCGTTGAAGCCCCACGGGGCACCGGGGAGCTGTTTTTT.

To note about this clonotype: This beta chain slipped into a library made for alpha chains as a stray read, so its size is not meaningful. V is TRBV30 and J is TRBJ2-3; D unresolved. Germline V gene lookup returns CDR1 GTSNPN and CDR2 SVGIG (reference sequence). This CDR3 region has 11 residues. Trimming removed 2 bases from V and 6 bases from J, with 6 bases in between. Written as DNA, the CDR3 is TGTGCCTGGAGTCAATGGGATACGCAGTATTTT. The encoded protein is CAWSQWDTQYF.

By sample fraction, this clonotype is medium-sized. With the library built for alpha chains, this beta chain is off target and its frequency is not meaningful. This chain connects TRBV5-1 to TRBJ2-1, with 9 bases matching TRBD2. CDR3 length equals 15 residues. CDR1 is SGHRS and CDR2 is YFSETQ in the germline V gene. Trimming took 2 bases from V and 4 from J; bases not matched to a gene: 4. The CDR3 DNA reads TGCGCCAGCAGCTTCAACGCGGGAGGGTACAATGAGCAGTTCTTC. Amino acid sequence: CASSFNAGGYNEQFF.

This clonotype is medium-sized by share. The library was built for alpha chains, so this beta chain is an off-target read and its size means little. The chain combines TRBV7-6 with TRBJ2-2, with 7 bases matching TRBD2. CDR1 and CDR2 from the germline V gene are SGHVS and FNYEAQ. The V gene end was trimmed by 3 bases and the J gene end by 2 bases; junction bases not matched to a gene: 9. The CDR3 is made up of 17 amino acids. The CDR3 region has the DNA TGTGCCAGCAGCTTTTTGGCTAGCGGCCGCAACACCGGGGAGCTGTTTTTT. Protein product: CASSFLASGRNTGELFF.

A note on this clonotype: This beta chain slipped into a library made for alpha chains as a stray read, so its size is not meaningful. The chain employs TRBV6-5 and TRBJ2-1, with 10 bases aligning to TRBD2. The CDR3 loop spans 16 amino acids. Trimming took 6 bases from V and 3 from J; bases not matched to a gene: 8. Per germline, CDR1 MNHEY and CDR2 SVGAGI. DNA for the CDR3: TGTGCCAGCAGACTACAGGGACTAGCGAGCTACAATGAGCAGTTCTTC. This encodes CASRLQGLASYNEQFF.

This clonotype has a count of ten or more. This beta chain is a stray read from a library made for alpha chains; its abundance is not meaningful. The genes are TRBV7-2 and TRBJ2-2; D possibly matches TRBD1 or TRBD2 (6 bases each). The V end was cut by 0 bases, the J end by 7 bases, with 12 bases between. The CDR3 is 15 amino acids. CDR1 is SGHTA and CDR2 is FQGNSA in the germline V gene. DNA for the CDR3: TGTGCCAGCAGCTTAGCGGGGGGCTCCGGCGGGGAGCTGTTTTTT. This codes for CASSLAGGSGGELFF.

As to this clonotype: This beta chain is an unintended read in a library built for alpha chains; its size means little. The chain is built from TRBV10-3 and TRBJ2-1, with D unresolved. V was clipped by 4 bases and J by 6 bases, with 13 bases between them. The CDR3 contains 14 residues. Germline V CDR1 and CDR2: ENHRY, SYGVKD. CDR3 region: CAISAHQQVNEQFF. The DNA of the CDR3 is TGTGCCATCAGTGCTCACCAACAAGTCAATGAGCAGTTCTTC.